This TCR beta chain was obtained from a study of T cells after posttransplantation cyclophosphamide. A marrow graft followed busulfan-fludarabine conditioning, with cyclophosphamide on days +3 and +4. The data were produced by immunoSEQ multiplex PCR, yet TCRdb's version contains in-frame clones alone and is incomplete. This sample yields about 4,000 clones, of which 69% are seen a single time; approximately 51% belongs to the top ten. This CDR3 has 13 amino acids. Germline values: CDR1 SNHLY, CDR2 FYNNEI. Trimming removed 5 bases at V and 3 bases at J, with 11 bases between. The source of this sequence is a female patient in her thirties or forties who received an allogeneic stem cell transplant from a related donor, was CMV-positive, and had no GVHD. Certain T cells may be donor cells from the graft. This chain joins TRBV2 and TRBJ2-7; the D gene is possibly TRBD2 (6 bases). The material sequenced was CD8+ T cells sorted from PBMCs, taken 1,000 to 1,200 days after allogeneic stem cell transplant with posttransplant cyclophosphamide. CDR3 bases: TGTGCCAGCAGTCAGGGAGGAGGCTACGAGCAGTACTTC. The encoded protein is CASSQGGGYEQYF.